The clone carrying this T cell receptor (beta chain) was observed a few times. The table came from immunoSEQ multiplex PCR; TCRdb's copy has only in-frame clones and leaves some out. The sample holds some 100,000 clones, more than 75% seen once. This sample was included in a study of control samples from healthy donors and cancer patients. The CDR3 length is 14 residues. Germline CDR1 and CDR2: SGHNT and YENEEA. Unmatched junction bases numbered 5, after V lost 5 bases and J lost 11 bases. V is TRBV11-3 and J is TRBJ2-1; 14 positions agree with TRBD2. The sequencing input was blood. The source of this sequence is a woman in her fifties or sixties in good health. The CDR3 loop is CASSGRTSGRKQFF. For the CDR3, the DNA is TGTGCCAGCAGCGGACGGACTAGCGGGAGGAAGCAGTTCTTC. Full variable domain (missing parts from reference TRBV11-3 and TRBJ2-1): EAGVVQSPRYKIIEKKQPVAFWCNPISGHNTLYWYLQNLGQGPELLIRYENEEAVDDSQLPKDRFSAERLKGVDSTLKIQPAELGDSAVYLCASSGRTSGRKQFFGPGTRLTVL.